What follows are 24 T cell receptor beta chains derived from one specimen sequenced in a study of blood T cell repertoires in COVID-19. Data came from immunoSEQ multiplex PCR; TCRdb stores just in-frame clones and leaves some out. The sample shows around 86,000 clones, approximately 85% of them seen only once. Specimen: peripheral blood. All receptors come from a human donor in a cohort sampled during active COVID-19.

The rearrangement uses TRBV7-2 and TRBJ2-2; TRBD1 agrees at 9 bases. After removal of 5 bases from V and 6 bases from J, the junction contained 7 bases not matched to a gene. The CDR3 length is 15 residues. The germline V gene has CDR1 SGHTA and CDR2 FQGNSA. CDR3 bases: TGTGCCAGCAGCCGTAGGACAGGGGTGTCCGGGGAGCTGTTTTTT. This gives the protein CASSRRTGVSGELFF.

A few counts support this clone. V usage is TRBV5-1 and J usage is TRBJ2-3; TRBD1 agrees at 8 bases. CDR3 size: 16 residues. In germline, CDR1 is SGHRS, CDR2 YFSETQ. V lost 0 bases to trimming and J lost 0 bases; unmatched junction nucleotides: 3. Here the CDR3 DNA reads TGCGCCAGCAGCTTGGGTCAGGGGGCCAGCACAGATACGCAGTATTTT. Translated: CASSLGQGASTDTQYF.

This clone was counted once. The rearrangement joins TRBV7-8 to TRBJ1-2, with no clear D. The CDR3 extends over 13 amino acids. The V end was cut by 5 bases, the J end by 2 bases, with 9 bases between. Germline V gene sequence: CDR1 SGHVS, CDR2 FQNEAQ. Here the CDR3 DNA reads TGTGCCAGCAGCGTTGACTCAAACTATGGCTACACCTTC. This codes for CASSVDSNYGYTF.

This clone was recorded once. The CDR3 nucleotides read TGTGCCAGCAGTTTAAACGGTGGGGCCTCCTACAATGAGCAGTTCTTC. Protein product: CASSLNGGASYNEQFF. The chain carries TRBV27 and TRBJ2-1, with D maybe TRBD1 (5 bases). Looked up from germline, CDR1 is MNHEY and CDR2 is SMNVEV (reference sequence). V was pared by 2 bases and J by 0 bases, with 11 bases between. This CDR3 has 16 amino acids.

The chain employs TRBV2 and TRBJ2-5; weak D call: TRBD2 (6 bases). This CDR3 is 16 amino acids long. Trimming took off 4 bases at V and 2 bases at J, with 17 bases between the two ends. Germline V gene sequence: CDR1 SNHLY, CDR2 FYNNEI. DNA of the CDR3: TGTGCCAGCAGTGGAGCACGTAGCGGCCTACAAGAGACCCAGTACTTC. It encodes CASSGARSGLQETQYF.

This chain joins TRBV5-4 and TRBJ2-3; no reliable D call. Germline V gene sequence: CDR1 SGHNT, CDR2 YYREEE (reference sequence). The CDR3 is 13 amino acids. The germline V and J ends were trimmed by 1 base and 1 base, with 4 bases remaining between them. DNA of the CDR3: TGTGCCAGCAGCTTGCCTGGCACAGATACGCAGTATTTT. This gives the protein CASSLPGTDTQYF.

This chain links TRBV28 with TRBJ2-7; 8 bases are shared with TRBD2. After removal of 7 bases from V and 2 bases from J, the junction contained 13 bases not matched to a gene. The CDR3 spans 16 residues. CDR1 and CDR2 (germline): MDHEN, SYDVKM. The CDR3 nucleotides read TGTGCCAGCACCCTGGGTTCAAGCGGGAGCCCCTACGAGCAGTACTTC. As protein: CASTLGSSGSPYEQYF.

J is TRBJ2-7 and V is TRBV28; possibly TRBD2 for D (6 bases). The CDR3 contains 14 residues. The ends were cut back, 6 bases at V and 5 bases at J, with 17 bases in the middle. CDR1 is MDHEN and CDR2 is SYDVKM in the germline V gene. This CDR3 is CASRPGLVADEQYF. DNA of the CDR3: TGTGCCAGCAGACCCGGACTGGTAGCGGACGAGCAGTACTTC. The full variable domain, its missing parts supplied by reference TRBV28 and TRBJ2-7, is DVKVTQSSRYLVKRTGEKVFLECVQDMDHENMFWYRQDPGLGLRLIYFSYDVKMKEKGDIPEGYSVSREKKERFSLILESASTNQTSMYLCASRPGLVADEQYFGPGTRLTVT.

V gene TRBV2 combines with J gene TRBJ1-3, with D unresolved. The V gene's germline CDR1 is SNHLY and CDR2 FYNNEI. Trimming removed 1 base at V and 4 bases at J, with 11 bases between. The length of the CDR3 is 15 residues. CDR3 sequence: CASSEVLLQGNTIYF. CDR3 nucleotides: TGTGCCAGCAGTGAAGTTCTGTTACAGGGAAACACCATATATTTT.

This chain links TRBV5-1 with TRBJ2-1; 7 bases are shared with TRBD2. Germline V gene sequence: CDR1 SGHRS, CDR2 YFSETQ. The CDR3 contains 19 residues. J was trimmed by 4 bases and V by 1 base; bases with no gene match: 17. The CDR3 sequence: CASSLLAYPAGDLYNEQFF. The CDR3 DNA sequence: TGCGCCAGCAGCTTGCTTGCATATCCCGCGGGAGATTTATACAATGAGCAGTTCTTC.

V usage is TRBV9 and J usage is TRBJ2-5; no clear D gene. V was cut by 0 bases and J by 2 bases, with 8 bases left in between. Germline CDR1 and CDR2: SGDLS and YYNGEE. The CDR3 runs to 14 residues. The CDR3 region has the DNA TGTGCCAGCAGCGTAGGGCCACAACAAGAGACCCAGTACTTC. Its protein is CASSVGPQQETQYF.

This chain connects TRBV6-4 to TRBJ2-1, with 8 nucleotides matching TRBD2. The CDR3 has 15 amino acids. Trimming at V came to 8 bases and at J to 8 bases, leaving 14 bases not matched to a gene. Germline V CDR1 and CDR2: MRHNA, SNTAGT. The CDR3 DNA follows: TGTGCCAGCCGGATACCACCGGGGGGGGCTGATGAGCAGTTCTTC. Amino acid sequence: CASRIPPGGADEQFF.

The chain has TRBV5-1 and TRBJ1-4; a weak D match, TRBD1 (6 bases). This CDR3 has 14 amino acids. Trimming shortened V by 1 base and J by 8 bases, and 12 bases separated the two germline ends. CDR1 is SGHRS and CDR2 is YFSETQ in the germline V gene. The CDR3 region has the DNA TGCGCCAGCAGCTTGAAACAGGGTCGGGAAAAACTGTTTTTT. Protein: CASSLKQGREKLFF. Full variable domain (outside the CDR3, taken from reference TRBV5-1 and TRBJ1-4): KAGVTQTPRYLIKTRGQQVTLSCSPISGHRSVSWYQQTPGQGLQFLFEYFSETQRNKGNFPGRFSGRQFSNSRSEMNVSTLELGDSALYLCASSLKQGREKLFFGSGTQLSVL.

The chain is built from TRBV24-1 and TRBJ2-3; 11 positions agree with TRBD1. V dropped 9 bases and J dropped 4; count of bases not matched to a gene: 8. The germline V gene encodes CDR1 KGHDR and CDR2 SFDVKD. CDR3 length: 15 amino acids. CDR3 bases: TGTGCCACCCGACCGGGACAGGGGGACTCAGATACGCAGTATTTT. Protein: CATRPGQGDSDTQYF.

The V gene is TRBV12-3 or TRBV12-4, the J gene TRBJ1-1, with 8 bases matching TRBD1. The CDR3 length is 13 residues. J lost 7 bases, V lost 4 bases, and 5 bases had no gene match. CDR3 coding DNA: TGTGCCAGCAGTTCAGGGGGCGAGGATGAAGCTTTCTTT. It codes for CASSSGGEDEAFF.

This chain connects TRBV7-9 to TRBJ1-1; unclear D gene. From germline, CDR1 is SEHNR and CDR2 FQNEAQ (reference sequence). The CDR3 extends over 11 amino acids. V dropped 2 bases and J dropped 7 bases, with 5 bases sitting between them. The CDR3 here is CASSLFGEAFF. CDR3 nucleotides: TGTGCCAGCAGCTTATTCGGTGAAGCTTTCTTT.

For the CDR3, the DNA is TGTGCCAGCAGCGTTGCGGGGGCCTCCTACGAGCAGTACTTC. It codes for CASSVAGASYEQYF. The rearrangement links TRBV9 to TRBJ2-7; D possibly corresponds to TRBD2 (7 bases). This CDR3 has 14 residues. V was cut by 2 bases and J by 0 bases, with 9 bases left in between. Germline assignment: CDR1 SGDLS and CDR2 YYNGEE.

The genes are TRBV4-1 and TRBJ2-3, with 8 bases matching TRBD2. The CDR3 is 14 amino acids. Looked up from germline, CDR1 is MGHRA and CDR2 is YSYEKL. V shed 5 bases, J shed 6 bases, and the junction held 7 bases outside the gene matches. CDR3 loop: CASSFGGGRDTQYF. CDR3 bases: TGCGCCAGCAGCTTCGGGGGGGGCAGGGATACGCAGTATTTT.

A single count supports this clone. The V gene is TRBV2, the J gene TRBJ1-1; D is ambiguous. This CDR3 has 15 amino acids. The V end was cut by 1 base, the J end by 1 base, with 10 bases between. CDR1 SNHLY and CDR2 FYNNEI come from the germline V gene. CDR3 sequence: CASSEEGAGNTEAFF. The CDR3 DNA follows: TGTGCCAGCAGTGAAGAGGGAGCAGGGAACACTGAAGCTTTCTTT.

J is TRBJ1-1 and V is TRBV29-1; 8 bases agree with TRBD1. Per germline, CDR1 SQVTM and CDR2 ANQGSEA. The J segment lost 8 bases and the V segment lost 7 bases, leaving 3 bases of the junction unmatched. The CDR3 consists of 10 residues. This chain's CDR3 is CSAGDREAFF. The CDR3 DNA reads TGCAGCGCAGGGGACAGGGAAGCTTTCTTT.

The rearrangement joins TRBV5-1 to TRBJ2-7, with TRBD1 matching over 7 bases. This CDR3 region has 13 residues. V gave up 5 bases and J gave up 0 bases; unmatched junction bases: 2. From germline, CDR1 is SGHRS and CDR2 YFSETQ. The CDR3 DNA reads as TGCGCCAGCAGATGGGACAGCTCCTACGAGCAGTACTTC. As protein: CASRWDSSYEQYF.

This chain connects TRBV7-2 to TRBJ2-3; 11 positions agree with TRBD2. J was trimmed by 9 bases and V by 5 bases; bases with no gene match: 13. The CDR3 extends over 16 amino acids. The germline CDR1 and CDR2 sequences are SGHTA and FQGNSA. The CDR3, as DNA: TGTGCCAGCAGCAGAGGTTTCGGGACTAGCGGCCCAACGCAGTATTTT. Translation: CASSRGFGTSGPTQYF.

In this sample, this clone turned up once. The chain uses TRBV13 and TRBJ2-7; maybe TRBD1 (6 bases). The length of the CDR3 is 16 residues. The V gene's germline CDR1 is PRHDT and CDR2 FYEKMQ (reference sequence). Deletions cut 4 bases from V and 7 bases from J, with 23 bases between. DNA for the CDR3: TGTGCCAGCAGCTCCCCCCCCACAGGGCATTTGTGGGAGCAGTACTTC. Translated, it gives CASSSPPTGHLWEQYF. Full variable domain (remainder filled in from reference TRBV13 and TRBJ2-7): AAGVIQSPRHLIKEKRETATLKCYPIPRHDTVYWYQQGPGQDPQFLISFYEKMQSDKGSIPDRFSAQQFSDYHSELNMSSLELGDSALYFCASSSPPTGHLWEQYFGPGTRLTVT.

V gene TRBV7-2 combines with J gene TRBJ2-2; 8 bases match TRBD1. Trimming cost V 10 bases and J 1 base; bases outside gene matches: 5. This CDR3 has 14 residues. CDR1 and CDR2 (germline): SGHTA, FQGNSA. Written as DNA, the CDR3 is TGTGCCACCAAGGACAGGGTGAACACCGGGGAGCTGTTTTTT. This codes for CATKDRVNTGELFF.